This passage covers 29 T cell receptor beta chains from one sample sequenced in a study of control samples from healthy donors and cancer patients. TCRdb's copy holds only in-frame clones and misses some; the assay was immunoSEQ multiplex PCR. The sample gives roughly 70,000 clones, 84% of which show up once; approximately 30% is in the top ten. The sample comprised blood. These TCRs come from a man in his fifties or sixties in good health.

J is TRBJ2-7 and V is TRBV9; 9 bases align to TRBD2. The CDR3 is made up of 13 amino acids. Per the germline V gene, CDR1 is SGDLS and CDR2 is YYNGEE. The junction had 1 base not matched to a gene; V was cut back by 2 bases and J by 4 bases. The CDR3 sequence is CASSVSGSYEQYF. The CDR3 DNA is TGTGCCAGCAGCGTTAGCGGGAGTTACGAGCAGTACTTC.

This clone was counted once. The chain employs TRBV7-3 and TRBJ2-1, with 8 bases aligning to TRBD2. The V and J ends lost 2 bases and 8 bases, in that order; junction bases with no gene match: 8. This CDR3 spans 15 amino acids. The germline gives CDR1 SGHTA, CDR2 FQGTGA. CDR3 bases: TGTGCCAGCAGCTTACTGGCGGGGGGAGACCATGAGCAGTTCTTC. It yields the protein CASSLLAGGDHEQFF.

This clone occurred a few times. V is TRBV19 and J is TRBJ1-2; D unresolved. The V end lost 0 bases, the J end lost 6 bases, and 8 bases lay between the germline ends. The length of the CDR3 is 13 residues. Germline loops: CDR1 LNHDA, CDR2 SQIVND (reference sequence). The CDR3 protein is CASSIEEGHGYTF. The CDR3 DNA reads as TGTGCCAGTAGTATAGAGGAAGGGCATGGCTACACCTTC. The variable domain in full, completed from reference TRBV19 and TRBJ1-2, reads DGGITQSPKYLFRKEGQNVTLSCEQNLNHDAMYWYRQDPGQGLRLIYYSQIVNDFQKGDIAEGYSVSREKKESFPLTVTSAQKNPTAFYLCASSIEEGHGYTFGSGTRLTVV.

The rearrangement joins TRBV25-1 to TRBJ1-4, with a tentative D call TRBD1 (6 bases). This CDR3 has 15 residues. The V gene lost 3 bases and the J gene lost 7 bases, with 15 bases spanning the gap. Germline CDR1 MGHDK, CDR2 SYGVNS. CDR3 DNA: TGTGCCAGCAGTGATAGGTCGGGGGCGGGTGAAAAACTGTTTTTT. Translating it yields CASSDRSGAGEKLFF.

The rearrangement uses TRBV5-1 and TRBJ2-1, with D possibly TRBD2 on 6 matching bases. Looked up from germline, CDR1 is SGHRS and CDR2 is YFSETQ. This CDR3 spans 14 amino acids. Between the trimmed V and J ends, which lost 3 bases and 9 bases, there was a span of 16 bases. CDR3 coding DNA: TGCGCCAGCAGCTCGGGGACTCCCGACAGTGAGCAGTTCTTC. Translation gives CASSSGTPDSEQFF.

This chain uses TRBV28 with TRBJ1-5, with 7 bases identical to TRBD1. Germline V gene data show CDR1 as MDHEN and CDR2 as SYDVKM. The CDR3 extends over 14 amino acids. The ends lost 6 bases at V and 5 bases at J; junction bases unmatched: 7. CDR3 sequence: CASSSTGRDQPQHF. The DNA of the CDR3 is TGTGCCAGCAGCTCGACAGGGAGAGATCAGCCCCAGCATTTT.

This chain connects TRBV11-2 to TRBJ2-2; 8 positions match TRBD1. The V gene's germline CDR1 is SGHAT and CDR2 FQNNGV. This CDR3 spans 14 amino acids. The junction had 4 bases not matched to a gene; V was cut back by 5 bases and J by 5 bases. CDR3 nucleotides: TGTGCCAGCAGCCGACAGGGGACAACCGGGGAGCTGTTTTTT. It translates to CASSRQGTTGELFF.

The V gene is TRBV11-2, the J gene TRBJ1-4; 9 nucleotides align to TRBD1. This CDR3 comprises 15 residues. Germline V gives CDR1 SGHAT, CDR2 FQNNGV. The V and J ends lost 1 base and 8 bases, in that order; junction bases with no gene match: 5. CDR3 in amino acids: CASSLGDRAREKLFF. CDR3 bases: TGTGCCAGCAGCTTAGGGGACAGGGCGAGGGAAAAACTGTTTTTT.

In regard to this clone: At one end the junction does not follow the germline gene, possibly because of a read error. V usage is TRBV7-7 and J usage is TRBJ2-1; D is unresolved. In germline, CDR1 is SSHAT, CDR2 FNYEAQ (reference sequence). This CDR3 comprises 15 residues. The CDR3 is CASSPSQSSYNEQFF. The CDR3 DNA follows: TGTGCTAGCAGCCCGTCCCAGAGCTCCTACAATGAGCAGTTCTTC. Supplemented by reference TRBV7-7 and TRBJ2-1, the full variable domain reads GAGVSQSPRYKVTKRGQDVTLRCDPISSHATLYWYQQALGQGPEFLTYFNYEAQPDKSGLPSDRFSAERPEGSISTLTIQRTEQRDSAMYRCASSPSQSSYNEQFFGPGTRLTVL.

The chain combines TRBV5-6 with TRBJ2-7; D might be TRBD1 (6 bases). Between the trimmed V and J ends, which lost 3 bases and 2 bases, there was a span of 18 bases. Germline V gene lookup returns CDR1 SGHDT and CDR2 YYEEEE. This CDR3 has 16 residues. CDR3 sequence: CASSWGPTGTPYEQYF. CDR3 in DNA: TGTGCCAGCAGCTGGGGTCCCACAGGGACGCCCTACGAGCAGTACTTC.

The rearrangement links TRBV5-6 to TRBJ2-4; TRBD2 agrees at 8 bases. The V segment lost 5 bases and the J segment 1 base; nucleotides outside the gene matches: 8. CDR3 length: 16 amino acids. Germline CDR1 reads SGHDT; CDR2 reads YYEEEE. CDR3 DNA: TGTGCCAGCAGACGCGACAGCGGGAGTGCCAAAAACATTCAGTACTTC. Protein sequence: CASRRDSGSAKNIQYF.

This rearrangement joins TRBV5-1 to TRBJ2-3; maybe TRBD2 (5 bases). The V end was cut by 1 base, the J end by 3 bases, with 15 bases between. The CDR3 sequence is 16 residues long. Germline CDR1 SGHRS, CDR2 YFSETQ. The CDR3 DNA reads as TGCGCCAGCAGCTTGTCGTCTCGGGGTTTTACAGATACGCAGTATTTT. It specifies CASSLSSRGFTDTQYF.

The chain has TRBV10-1 and TRBJ2-2, with 10 bases aligning to TRBD2. V was clipped by 8 bases and J by 1 base; unmatched bases: 1. Per germline, CDR1 WNHNN and CDR2 SYGVQD (reference sequence). CDR3 size: 14 residues. For the CDR3, the DNA is TGCGCCAGCCGGACTAGCGGGAACACCGGGGAGCTGTTTTTT. Amino acid sequence: CASRTSGNTGELFF.

This sequence joins TRBV9 and TRBJ1-1; D is possibly TRBD1 (6 bases). Trimming removed 1 base at V and 0 bases at J, with 10 bases between. This CDR3 has 15 residues. Germline V gives CDR1 SGDLS, CDR2 YYNGEE. The CDR3 spells CASSVQGTVNTEAFF. The CDR3 coding sequence is TGTGCCAGCAGCGTACAGGGGACGGTGAACACTGAAGCTTTCTTT.

This chain links TRBV7-6 with TRBJ1-4; 10 nucleotides align to TRBD1. The CDR3 sequence is 16 residues long. Losses at the gene ends were 7 bases for V and 4 bases for J; bases not matched to a gene: 9. Germline V gives CDR1 SGHVS, CDR2 FNYEAQ. The CDR3 nucleotides read TGTGCCAGCAACATAACGACAGGGGGCAGTAATGAAAAACTGTTTTTT. Its translation is CASNITTGGSNEKLFF. Drawing the rest from reference TRBV7-6 and TRBJ1-4, the complete variable domain is GAGVSQSPRYKVTKRGQDVALRCDPISGHVSLYWYRQALGQGPEFLTYFNYEAQQDKSGLPNDRFSAERPEGSISTLTIQRTEQRDSAMYRCASNITTGGSNEKLFFGSGTQLSVL.

This clone has only one observation. The V and J genes are TRBV3-1 (or the pseudogene TRBV3-2) and TRBJ2-1, with unresolved D. CDR3 length: 12 amino acids. Trimming shortened V by 0 bases and J by 7 bases, and 4 bases separated the two germline ends. Germline loops: CDR1 LGHDT, CDR2 YNNKEL (reference sequence). CDR3 sequence: CASSQDRNEQFF. For the CDR3, the DNA is TGTGCCAGCAGCCAAGATAGGAATGAGCAGTTCTTC.

The sample holds a few counts of this clone. This chain links TRBV6-6 with TRBJ2-2; D might be TRBD2 (5 bases). V was clipped by 0 bases and J by 5 bases, with 10 bases between them. CDR3 size: 15 residues. Germline CDR1 MNHNY, CDR2 SVGAGI (reference sequence). In DNA form, the CDR3 reads TGTGCCAGCAGTTACTCGACCGAGGGAACCGGGGAGCTGTTTTTT. Residues: CASSYSTEGTGELFF.

The chain carries TRBV29-1 and TRBJ2-7, with D unclear. The germline V gene encodes CDR1 SQVTM and CDR2 ANQGSEA. The CDR3 has 11 amino acids. V was pared by 3 bases and J by 1 base, with 4 bases between. The CDR3 DNA follows: TGCAGCGTTGAGGAGTCCTACGAGCAGTACTTC. Translation: CSVEESYEQYF.

The V and J genes are TRBV10-2 and TRBJ2-3; 9 bases map to TRBD2. The CDR3 is made up of 16 amino acids. V trimming: 1 base; J trimming: 0 bases; junction bases outside the gene matches: 2. Germline CDR1 is WSHSY and CDR2 is SAAADI. The chain's CDR3 is CASSEYAGGSTDTQYF. The CDR3 coding sequence is TGCGCCAGCAGTGAGTATGCGGGAGGGAGCACAGATACGCAGTATTTT.

This rearrangement joins TRBV29-1 to TRBJ1-3; D unresolved. V lost 3 bases and J 0 bases, leaving 6 bases between the germline ends. Germline CDR1 SQVTM, CDR2 ANQGSEA. The CDR3 length is 13 residues. DNA of the CDR3: TGCAGCGTTGATCGGGTCTCTGGAAACACCATATATTTT. Translated, it gives CSVDRVSGNTIYF.

This CDR3 reads CASSTGTGNTDTQYF. DNA of the CDR3: TGTGCCAGCTCAACCGGGACAGGAAACACAGATACGCAGTATTTT. The chain couples TRBV18 to TRBJ2-3; 8 nucleotides line up with TRBD1. Germline V gene data show CDR1 as KGHSH and CDR2 as LQKENI. Trimming cost V 5 bases and J 2 bases; bases outside gene matches: 6. This CDR3 is built from 15 residues.

The chain is built from TRBV6-2 or TRBV6-3 and TRBJ1-5; 10 bases fit TRBD1. Per the germline V gene, CDR1 is MNHEY and CDR2 is SVGEGT. CDR3 size: 15 residues. J was trimmed by 6 bases and V by 6 bases; bases with no gene match: 8. The CDR3 bases are TGTGCCAGCAGCTCAACGACAGGGGGCGGTCAGCCCCAGCATTTT. It yields the protein CASSSTTGGGQPQHF.

The rearrangement joins TRBV5-1 to TRBJ2-1; 14 nucleotides line up with TRBD2. The J segment lost 4 bases and the V segment lost 2 bases, leaving 2 bases of the junction unmatched. The CDR3 extends over 16 amino acids. CDR1 and CDR2 from the germline V gene are SGHRS and YFSETQ. The CDR3 region has the DNA TGCGCCAGCAGCTTCGGGACTAGCGGGAGTTACAATGAGCAGTTCTTC. It is translated as CASSFGTSGSYNEQFF.

The chain couples TRBV4-2 to TRBJ1-5; TRBD1 aligns across 7 bases. CDR1 and CDR2 from the germline V gene are LGHNA and YNFKEQ. Losses at the gene ends were 5 bases for V and 5 bases for J; bases not matched to a gene: 3. The CDR3 length is 13 residues. The chain's CDR3 is CASSAGGDQPQHF. The CDR3 nucleotides read TGTGCCAGCAGCGCAGGGGGAGATCAGCCCCAGCATTTT.

The rearrangement links TRBV2 to TRBJ2-4, with D possibly matching TRBD1 (5 bases). Trimming took 4 bases from V and 0 from J, leaving 13 bases between them. CDR3 length equals 16 residues. Per germline, CDR1 SNHLY and CDR2 FYNNEI. CDR3 bases: TGTGCCAGCAGTGTTGACAGAAAACTAGCCAAAAACATTCAGTACTTC. Its translation: CASSVDRKLAKNIQYF.

This clone was seen once. The chain recombines TRBV21-1 with TRBJ2-1; the D call of TRBD2 is as the table states it, not checked on the DNA. TRBV21-1 is classified as a pseudogene. CDR3 size: 12 residues. In DNA form, the CDR3 reads TGTGCCTCACGGGAGTCATTGGGTGAGCAGTTCTTC. Translation: CASRESLGEQFF.

The chain is built from TRBV19 and TRBJ1-2, with no clear D. The CDR3 spans 14 residues. Germline lookup yields CDR1 LNHDA and CDR2 SQIVND (reference sequence). V was clipped by 8 bases and J by 0 bases, with 13 bases between them. CDR3 protein: CASLSYTANYGYTF. The CDR3 DNA reads TGTGCCAGTTTAAGCTACACAGCTAACTATGGCTACACCTTC.

The chain combines TRBV6-4 with TRBJ2-5; possibly TRBD1 for D (7 bases). The ends were cut back, 4 bases at V and 4 bases at J, with 13 bases in the middle. Per the germline V gene, CDR1 is MRHNA and CDR2 is SNTAGT. This CDR3 has 14 residues. CDR3 sequence reads: CASSAQGGGETQYF. Here the CDR3 DNA reads TGTGCCAGCAGTGCGCAGGGGGGCGGAGAGACCCAGTACTTC.

The V call is TRBV3-1 (or the pseudogene TRBV3-2), the J call TRBJ1-4, with D maybe TRBD1 (5 bases). V gave up 9 bases and J gave up 17 bases, with 16 bases separating them. CDR3 size: 10 residues. Germline loops: CDR1 LGHDT, CDR2 YNNKEL (reference sequence). The DNA for the CDR3 is TGTGCCAGTGTAATTAGTGGGGACTTTTTT. It yields the protein CASVISGDFF.